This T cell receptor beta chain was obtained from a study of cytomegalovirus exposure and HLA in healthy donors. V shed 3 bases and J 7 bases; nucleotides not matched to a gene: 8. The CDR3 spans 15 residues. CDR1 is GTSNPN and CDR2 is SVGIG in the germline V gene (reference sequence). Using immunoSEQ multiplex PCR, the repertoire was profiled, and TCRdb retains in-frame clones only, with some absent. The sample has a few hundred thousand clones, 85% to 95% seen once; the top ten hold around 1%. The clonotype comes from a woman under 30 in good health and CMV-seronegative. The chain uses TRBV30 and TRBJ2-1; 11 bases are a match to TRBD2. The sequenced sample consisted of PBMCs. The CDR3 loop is CAWRVGSGRANEQFF. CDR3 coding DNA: TGTGCCTGGAGAGTAGGTAGCGGGAGGGCAAATGAGCAGTTCTTC.